Each of the 16 T cell receptor beta chains below was sequenced from the same sample in a study of blood T cell repertoires in COVID-19 (dated by TCRdb to 2018 to 2021). The method was the immunoSEQ multiplex PCR assay. In its TCRdb copy, this immuneACCESS table keeps in-frame sequences only and misses some clones. Where compared with another copy, unresolved V genes explain less than half of these, and the others have no known cause. The sample table contains some 390,000 clones; only one count was recorded for around 87% of them. 2% to 2.5% of the sample lies in the top ten. The sample comprised peripheral blood. Source of these receptors: a woman aged 55-70 years with COVID-19, enrolled during active disease.

DNA of the CDR3: TGTGCCAGCAGCTGGGGGGAGGAGACCCAGTACTTC. Translating gives CASSWGEETQYF. The chain couples TRBV6-6 to TRBJ2-5, with D maybe TRBD2 (6 bases). V gave up 6 bases and J gave up 5 bases, with 10 bases separating them. The germline gives CDR1 MNHNY, CDR2 SVGAGI (reference sequence). The CDR3 is made up of 12 amino acids.

The chain links TRBV6-5 to TRBJ1-6; TRBD1 matches at 8 bases. Germline V gene data show CDR1 as MNHEY and CDR2 as SVGAGI. CDR3 length: 16 amino acids. V was pared by 4 bases and J by 2 bases, with 4 bases of the junction left unmatched. As DNA, the CDR3 is TGTGCCAGCAGTTTAACGGGACAGGCCTATAATTCACCCCTCCACTTT. As protein: CASSLTGQAYNSPLHF.

CDR3 DNA sequence: TGTGCCAGCAGCCCCGGAAGGACTAGCGGGGACTCCTACAATGAGCAGTTCTTC. This gives the protein CASSPGRTSGDSYNEQFF. The rearrangement joins TRBV9 to TRBJ2-1, with TRBD2 matching 12 bases. Unmatched junction bases numbered 8, after V lost 4 bases and J lost 0 bases. The CDR3 contains 18 residues. Germline assignment: CDR1 SGDLS and CDR2 YYNGEE.

The gene calls are TRBV11-2 and TRBJ2-1; a possible D gene is TRBD2 (5 bases). The CDR3 sequence is 14 residues long. Trimming removed 5 bases at V and 13 bases at J, with 21 bases between. Germline loops: CDR1 SGHAT, CDR2 FQNNGV. In DNA, the CDR3 is TGTGCCAGCAGCCCCTCCCTAGAGGGTTCGCGACAGTTCTTC. Encoded protein: CASSPSLEGSRQFF. Together with reference TRBV11-2 and TRBJ2-1, the CDR3 gives the full variable domain: EAGVAQSPRYKIIEKRQSVAFWCNPISGHATLYWYQQILGQGPKLLIQFQNNGVVDDSQLPKDRFSAERLKGVDSTLKIQPAKLEDSAVYLCASSPSLEGSRQFFGPGTRLTVL.

The V call is TRBV5-1, the J call TRBJ2-1; D remains unclear. CDR1 and CDR2 from the germline V gene are SGHRS and YFSETQ. V was clipped by 0 bases and J by 0 bases, with 7 bases between them. CDR3 length: 15 residues. The CDR3 here is CASSLELISYNEQFF. As DNA, the CDR3 is TGCGCCAGCAGCTTGGAACTGATCTCCTACAATGAGCAGTTCTTC.

V gene TRBV2 combines with J gene TRBJ2-7; TRBD1 matches at 8 bases. With V trimmed by 4 bases and J by 2 bases, 4 bases remained unmatched. From germline, CDR1 is SNHLY and CDR2 FYNNEI. The CDR3 consists of 14 residues. The CDR3 protein is CASSVGTGTYEQYF. The CDR3 DNA follows: TGTGCCAGCAGTGTAGGGACAGGAACCTACGAGCAGTACTTC.

The chain combines TRBV9 with TRBJ2-2, with TRBD1 matching over 7 bases. Per germline, CDR1 SGDLS and CDR2 YYNGEE. V shed 3 bases, J shed 5 bases, and the junction held 7 bases outside the gene matches. The CDR3 runs 15 residues. This chain's CDR3 is CASSAKGARTGELFF. The DNA of the CDR3 is TGTGCCAGCAGCGCAAAGGGGGCGAGGACCGGGGAGCTGTTTTTT.

J is TRBJ2-1 and V is TRBV7-9; D uncertain. V was clipped by 6 bases and J by 15 bases, with 18 bases between them. Germline CDR1 reads SEHNR; CDR2 reads FQNEAQ (reference sequence). The CDR3 sequence is 12 residues long. CDR3 region: CASRAEDPRRFF. The CDR3 DNA follows: TGTGCCAGCAGGGCAGAAGACCCGAGGCGGTTCTTC.

The chain uses TRBV28 and TRBJ1-3, with unresolved D. V shed 10 bases and J shed 0 bases, with 16 bases lying between them. The CDR3 extends over 15 amino acids. Germline loops: CDR1 MDHEN, CDR2 SYDVKM. The CDR3 nucleotides read TGTGCCACCTTCAGCCTGGGAGACTCTGGAAACACCATATATTTT. This sequence encodes CATFSLGDSGNTIYF.

The genes are TRBV3-1 (or the pseudogene TRBV3-2) and TRBJ1-2; the D is unclear. The germline V gene has CDR1 LGHDT and CDR2 YNNKEL (reference sequence). The CDR3 runs to 12 residues. V dropped 4 bases and J dropped 5 bases, with 8 bases sitting between them. The chain's CDR3 is CASSRDTYGYTF. The DNA of the CDR3 is TGTGCCAGCAGCCGTGACACTTATGGCTACACCTTC.

The chain links TRBV14 to TRBJ2-1, with D maybe TRBD1 (5 bases). The CDR3 length is 15 residues. With 2 bases removed from V and 2 bases from J, the gap between germline ends came to 10 bases. Germline V CDR1 and CDR2: SGHDN, FVKESK. CDR3 coding DNA: TGTGCCAGCAGCCAAACAGGAAAACCCTACAATGAGCAGTTCTTC. As protein: CASSQTGKPYNEQFF.

The V call is TRBV2, the J call TRBJ1-3; D remains unclear. Trimming removed 6 bases at V and 3 bases at J, with 6 bases between. Germline V gene data show CDR1 as SNHLY and CDR2 as FYNNEI. This CDR3 is 12 amino acids long. This CDR3 is CASSFNGNTIYF. CDR3 DNA sequence: TGTGCCAGCAGCTTTAATGGAAACACCATATATTTT.

The chain is built from TRBV9 and TRBJ2-3, with 9 nucleotides matching TRBD1. Unmatched junction bases numbered 7, after V lost 0 bases and J lost 5 bases. Germline CDR1 reads SGDLS; CDR2 reads YYNGEE. The CDR3 runs to 16 residues. This CDR3 is CASSVATGQGQDTQYF. CDR3 bases: TGTGCCAGCAGCGTAGCTACGGGACAGGGTCAAGATACGCAGTATTTT.

The chain is built from TRBV5-6 and TRBJ1-5; D perhaps matches TRBD1 (6 bases). The CDR3 runs to 19 residues. V lost 3 bases to trimming and J lost 1 base, with 23 bases between them. The germline V gene encodes CDR1 SGHDT and CDR2 YYEEEE. CDR3 amino acids: CASSSQGLGRTVSNQPQHF. The CDR3, as DNA: TGTGCCAGCAGCTCTCAGGGGCTCGGACGGACGGTCAGCAATCAGCCCCAGCATTTT.

This sequence joins TRBV6-4 and TRBJ2-5, with 7 positions matching TRBD2. Germline CDR1 reads MRHNA; CDR2 reads SNTAGT. The CDR3 has 17 residues. J gave up 1 base and V 7 bases, and 15 bases lay outside the gene matches. The CDR3 here is CASKLNSLGLVQETQYF. The DNA for the CDR3 is TGTGCCAGCAAACTAAACAGTCTAGGACTAGTCCAAGAGACCCAGTACTTC.

The genes are TRBV3-1 (or the pseudogene TRBV3-2) and TRBJ2-2; the match to TRBD1 covers 8 bases. Germline assignment: CDR1 LGHDT and CDR2 YNNKEL (reference sequence). CDR3 length: 13 amino acids. The ends lost 7 bases at V and 3 bases at J; junction bases unmatched: 1. The CDR3 sequence: CASNRGDTGELFF. As DNA, the CDR3 is TGTGCCAGCAACAGGGGGGACACCGGGGAGCTGTTTTTT.